Listed below are T cell receptor beta chains from one sample, sequenced in a study of CD8+CD57+ T cells in acquired aplastic anemia. In TCRdb, the reads were re-called with MiXCR into one record per CDR3 protein. The table shows about 160,000 distinct CDR3 sequences, with roughly 47% occurring only once. The sample comprised sorted CD4+, CD8+, or CD8+CD57+ T cells (not recorded which) from PBMCs. All receptors derive from a human donor in good health. The CDR3 runs from the conserved cysteine through the conserved F or W. Each record gives: J gene, CDR3 length, V gene, clone size, D gene, CDR3 DNA, CDR3 protein. D genes are given only for firm matches. For some rows the clone size is stated as once, few or many, or as a class when expanded; others skip it.

TRBJ2-5 14 TRBV6-1 - - TGTGCCAGCAGTGAAAGACCTATAGGGAAGACCCAGTACTTC CASSERPIGKTQYF
TRBJ1-1 13 TRBV12-3/TRBV12-4 - - TGTGCCAGCAGTTTAGGTCCTGGAGCTGAAGCTTTCTTT CASSLGPGAEAFF
TRBJ1-1 14 TRBV2 - - TGTGCCAGCAGTGAAGAAGGGTATTACGCTGAAGCTTTCTTT CASSEEGYYAEAFF
TRBJ2-7 15 TRBV11-2 - - TGTGCCAGCAGCATGGGGGGACTTAACTCCTACGAGCAGTACTTC CASSMGGLNSYEQYF
TRBJ1-5 15 TRBV2 many - TGTGCCAGAGAGACCTCAAGGATCATGAATCAGCCCCAGCATTTT CARETSRIMNQPQHF
TRBJ2-5 14 TRBV5-1 - TRBD1 TGCGCCAGCAGCTATCCGGGACAGCCAGAGACCCAGTACTTC CASSYPGQPETQYF
TRBJ2-6 15 TRBV6-1 - - TGTGCCAGCAGTGAAGGGGCCTCTGGGGCCAACGTCCTGACTTTC CASSEGASGANVLTF
TRBJ2-2 15 TRBV5-1 - TRBD2 TGCGCCAGCAGCTTCAGCGGGGGATTCACCGGGGAGCTGTTTTTT CASSFSGGFTGELFF
TRBJ2-7 16 TRBV5-1 many TRBD2 TGCGCCAGCAGCTTGGGGAGCAGCGGGGGTACCTACGAGCAGTACTTC CASSLGSSGGTYEQYF
TRBJ2-7 13 TRBV30 - TRBD2 TGTGCCTGGCAGCCTGGGACTAGCGGGAGTCAAGACTTC CAWQPGTSGSQDF
TRBJ2-2 14 TRBV7-6 - - TGTGCCAGCAGCTGGACGGGGAACACCGGGGAGCTGTTTTTT CASSWTGNTGELFF
TRBJ1-1 14 TRBV20-1 once TRBD1 TGCAGTGCCCCGACAGGGGCCGTAGACACTGAAGCTTTCTTT CSAPTGAVDTEAFF
TRBJ1-5 18 TRBV15 - - TGTGCCACCAGCAGAGAAGGGCCAGGGGTTCTTGGTAAACAGCCCCAGCATTTT CATSREGPGVLGKQPQHF
TRBJ1-3 14 TRBV6-5 - - TGTGCCAGCAGTTACTCGGGCGGGGAGAACACCATATATTTT CASSYSGGENTIYF
TRBJ2-6 16 TRBV6-1 many TRBD1 TGTGCCAGCAGGGATGACAGGGGGCCCGGGGCCAACGTCCTGACTTTC CASRDDRGPGANVLTF
TRBJ1-4 15 TRBV5-1 many TRBD1 TGCGCCAGCAGCGGAACGGGACAGAAGCTTGAAAAACTGTTTTTT CASSGTGQKLEKLFF